The clone carrying this T cell receptor (beta chain) has a count of ten or more. Its target is unknown. The CDR3 covers 13 residues. Germline values: CDR1 MDHEN, CDR2 SYDVKM. Trimming removed 3 bases at V and 2 bases at J, with 7 bases between. This entry is derived from a study of regulatory T cells in long-lasting Graves disease. Indicated time point: persistent/refractory GD, antithyroid drugs over 5 years with positive TRAb. Making the TCR library involved RNA that had been extracted from PBMCs. EDTA tubes were used for drawing around 9 milliliters of peripheral blood. Study-wide points: Persistent disease exhibited a predilection for TRBV28, TRBJ1-2 and TRBJ2-5.

HTBI primers from iRepertoire and Arm-PCR of CDR3 regions yielded the TCR beta libraries. Each CDR3 protein is one row after TCRdb ran MiXCR on the multiplex PCR reads. The sample carries about 430,000 distinct CDR3 sequences, roughly a fifth recorded once. Material: peripheral blood mononuclear cells (PBMCs), obtained when the disease was refractory, from a patient treated with antithyroid drugs. J is TRBJ1-2 and V is TRBV28; no definite D call. This TCR derives from a female donor with Graves disease. The CDR3 nucleotides read TGTGCCAGCAGTTTCGGCCAGAACTATGGCTACACCTTC. It translates to CASSFGQNYGYTF.